A selection of T cell receptor beta chains follows, all from one sample in a study of identical twins. TCRdb re-called the 5' RACE reads through MiXCR, storing one row per CDR3 protein. The sample contains 470,000 or so distinct CDR3 sequences, 20% to 30% of which appear only once. This same sample was also taken into another study, of T cells expressing NK-cell markers.

The sample taken for sequencing was CD4+ T cells sorted from blood. All receptors derive from a woman aged 18-29 years in good health. Each CDR3 is given with its conserved first and last residue. Each record gives: V gene, clone size, J gene, D gene, CDR3 DNA, CDR3 protein. A D gene is named only where the DNA matches it firmly. Clone size appears in some rows only: once, few, many, or a class for an expanded clone.

v_gene: TRBV6-1
abundance: NA
j_gene: TRBJ2-5
d_gene: TRBD2
CDR3nt: TGTGCCAGCAGTGGCGGGGGGGCCCAAGAGACCCAGTACTTC
CDR3aa: CASSGGGAQETQYF

v_gene: TRBV10-1
abundance: few
j_gene: TRBJ2-5
d_gene: TRBD2
CDR3nt: TGCGCCAGCAGTGAGTCAGCTAGCGGGGGGGCCTTTGAGACCCAGTACTTC
CDR3aa: CASSESASGGAFETQYF

v_gene: TRBV7-9
abundance: once
j_gene: TRBJ2-5
d_gene: NA
CDR3nt: TGTGCCAGCAGCCCCGTTAGCCGGTACCAAGAGACCCAGTACTTC
CDR3aa: CASSPVSRYQETQYF

v_gene: TRBV12-3/TRBV12-4
abundance: many
j_gene: TRBJ1-2
d_gene: NA
CDR3nt: TGTGCCAGCAGTCCTCGGGCCAGGGGATTACGTGGCTACACCTTC
CDR3aa: CASSPRARGLRGYTF

v_gene: TRBV5-5
abundance: NA
j_gene: TRBJ2-1
d_gene: NA
CDR3nt: TGTGCCAGCAGCCTTGGGCGGGAATGTGAGCAGTTCTTC
CDR3aa: CASSLGRECEQFF

v_gene: TRBV20-1
abundance: NA
j_gene: TRBJ2-1
d_gene: NA
CDR3nt: TGCAGTGCTAGAGACCTTCATACCTACAATGAGCAGTTCTTC
CDR3aa: CSARDLHTYNEQFF

v_gene: TRBV20-1
abundance: NA
j_gene: TRBJ2-7
d_gene: TRBD2
CDR3nt: TGCAGTGCTAGAGATAGCGGGAGGGCCAAGGAGCAGTACTTC
CDR3aa: CSARDSGRAKEQYF

v_gene: TRBV3-1
abundance: NA
j_gene: TRBJ2-5
d_gene: TRBD2
CDR3nt: TGTGCCAGCAGCCATGGAGGGACGGGGGGGCTAGAGACCCAGTACTTC
CDR3aa: CASSHGGTGGLETQYF

v_gene: TRBV12-3/TRBV12-4
abundance: NA
j_gene: TRBJ2-7
d_gene: NA
CDR3nt: TGTGCCAGCAGCTGGGACCGCCTAATGGAGCAGTACTTC
CDR3aa: CASSWDRLMEQYF

v_gene: TRBV7-2
abundance: NA
j_gene: TRBJ2-1
d_gene: NA
CDR3nt: TGTGCCAGCCTCCTAGCAGGGAATGAGCAGTTCTTC
CDR3aa: CASLLAGNEQFF